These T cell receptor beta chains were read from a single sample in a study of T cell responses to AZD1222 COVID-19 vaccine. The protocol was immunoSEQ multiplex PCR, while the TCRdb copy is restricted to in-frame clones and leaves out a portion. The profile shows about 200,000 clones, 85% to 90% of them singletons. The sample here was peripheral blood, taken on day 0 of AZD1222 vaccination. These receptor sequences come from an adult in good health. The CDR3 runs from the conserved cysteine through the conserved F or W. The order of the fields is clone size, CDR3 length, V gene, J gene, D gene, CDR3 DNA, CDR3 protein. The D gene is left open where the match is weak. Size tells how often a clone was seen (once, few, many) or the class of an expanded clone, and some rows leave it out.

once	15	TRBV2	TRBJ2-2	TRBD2	TGTGCCAGCAGGGTTACTAGCGGGGGACGCGGGGAGCTGTTTTTT	CASRVTSGGRGELFF
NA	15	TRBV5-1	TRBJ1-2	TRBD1	TGCGCCAGCAGCTCGCCGGGACAGGGAACCTATGGCTACACCTTC	CASSSPGQGTYGYTF
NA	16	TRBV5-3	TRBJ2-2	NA	TGTGCCAGAAGCTTGGCTCAGGGTAGAGGCACCGGGGAGCTGTTTTTT	CARSLAQGRGTGELFF
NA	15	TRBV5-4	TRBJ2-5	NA	TGTGCCAGCAGCTTGGGCGGGGTTGTCCAAGAGACCCAGTACTTC	CASSLGGVVQETQYF
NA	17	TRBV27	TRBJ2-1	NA	TGTGCCAGCAGTCAACGGGGTAGGGGAATCTCATACAATGAGCAGTTCTTC	CASSQRGRGISYNEQFF
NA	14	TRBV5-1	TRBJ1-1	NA	TGCGCCAGCACAACTTCTCTGGCCGACACTGAAGCTTTCTTT	CASTTSLADTEAFF
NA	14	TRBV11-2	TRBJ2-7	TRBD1	TGTGCCAGCAGCTCCCCGACAGGGTTCAACGAGCAGTACTTC	CASSSPTGFNEQYF
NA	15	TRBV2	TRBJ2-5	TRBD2	TGTGCCAGCGCGACCGGGCGGGGGTTTCAAGAGACCCAGTACTTC	CASATGRGFQETQYF
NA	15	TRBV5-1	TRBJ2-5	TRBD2	TGCGCCAGCAGCTCCGACGGGACTAGTTGGGAGACCCAGTACTTC	CASSSDGTSWETQYF
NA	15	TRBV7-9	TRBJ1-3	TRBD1	TGTGCCAGCAGCTTAGGGACAGGGCTTGGAAACACCATATATTTT	CASSLGTGLGNTIYF
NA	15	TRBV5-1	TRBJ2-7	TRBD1	TGCGCCAGCAGCAACCCTCACACAGGGGTGGGAGAGCAGTACTTC	CASSNPHTGVGEQYF
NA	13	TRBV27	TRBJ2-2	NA	TGTGCCAGCAGTGCCCCGAACACCGGGGAGCTGTTTTTT	CASSAPNTGELFF
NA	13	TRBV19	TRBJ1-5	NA	TGTGCCAGTAGTGAACAGAACAATCAGCCCCAGCATTTT	CASSEQNNQPQHF
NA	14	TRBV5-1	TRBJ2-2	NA	TGCGCCAGCAGCCTCGGGCCGACCACCGGGGAGCTGTTTTTT	CASSLGPTTGELFF
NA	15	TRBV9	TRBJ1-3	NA	TGTGCCAGCAGCGCCTCCGGGACACTCGGAAACACCATATATTTT	CASSASGTLGNTIYF
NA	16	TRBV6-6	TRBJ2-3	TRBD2	TGTGCCAGCAGTTACGACCCTAGCGGGGGTTGGTCTACGCAGTATTTT	CASSYDPSGGWSTQYF
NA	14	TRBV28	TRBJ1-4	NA	TGTGCCAGCAGTCCTTCTCCGGGAGGAGAAAAACTGTTTTTT	CASSPSPGGEKLFF
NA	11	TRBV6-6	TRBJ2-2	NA	TGTGCCAGCAGTTTCACCGGGGAGCTGTTTTTT	CASSFTGELFF
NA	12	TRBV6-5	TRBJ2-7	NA	TGTGCCAGCAGGCCATCTGACTACGAGCAGTACTTC	CASRPSDYEQYF
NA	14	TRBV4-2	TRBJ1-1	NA	TGTGCCAGCAGCCAAGATTGGGAGAACACTGAAGCTTTCTTT	CASSQDWENTEAFF
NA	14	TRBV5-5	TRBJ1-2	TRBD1	TGTGCCAGCAGCCAGACAGGGGCCAACTATGGCTACACCTTC	CASSQTGANYGYTF
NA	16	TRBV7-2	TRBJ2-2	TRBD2	TGTGCCAGCAGCTTAGACGGGGGGGTGCCCACCGGGGAGCTGTTTTTT	CASSLDGGVPTGELFF
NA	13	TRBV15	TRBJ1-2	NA	TGTGCCACCAGCAGAGACTTGACCTATGGCTACACCTTC	CATSRDLTYGYTF
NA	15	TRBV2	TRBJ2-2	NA	TGTGCCAGAGGCCAAGAGGGGACGAACACCGGGGAGCTGTTTTTT	CARGQEGTNTGELFF
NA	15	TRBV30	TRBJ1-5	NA	TGTGCCTGGAGGAAGAGGGGCGGAAGGGATCAGCCCCAGCATTTT	CAWRKRGGRDQPQHF
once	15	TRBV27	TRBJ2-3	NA	TGTGCCAGCAGTTCGGGACGGCCTAGCACAGATACGCAGTATTTT	CASSSGRPSTDTQYF
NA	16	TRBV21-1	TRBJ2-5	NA	TGTGCCAGCAGCAAAACCCTAGCGGGGGTTGGAGAGACCCAGTACTTC	CASSKTLAGVGETQYF
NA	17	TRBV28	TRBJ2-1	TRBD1	TGTGCCAGCAGCCTCCCCCGGCGGACAGGGGGATACAATGAGCAGTTCTTC	CASSLPRRTGGYNEQFF
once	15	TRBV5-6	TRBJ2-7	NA	TGTGCCAGCAGCTTGGGGCCAGGGGCGACCTACGAGCAGTACTTC	CASSLGPGATYEQYF
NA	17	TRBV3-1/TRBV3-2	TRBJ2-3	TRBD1	TGTGCCAGCAGCCAAGCGAGACAGGGGGCGAGCACAGATACGCAGTATTTT	CASSQARQGASTDTQYF
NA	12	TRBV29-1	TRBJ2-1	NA	TGCAGCGTTAAAGCAGCCTACAATGAGCAGTTCTTC	CSVKAAYNEQFF
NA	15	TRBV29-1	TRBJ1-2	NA	TGCAGCGTTGGGACATCGACCGGCGGGTACTATGGCTACACCTTC	CSVGTSTGGYYGYTF
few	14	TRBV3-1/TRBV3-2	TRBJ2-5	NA	TGTGCCAGCAGCCAAGATGGATCGCGGGAGACCCAGTACTTC	CASSQDGSRETQYF
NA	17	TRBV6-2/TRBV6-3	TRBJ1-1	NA	TGTGCCAGCAGTTATAGAGGGCTCCAAGAAGGGAGCACTGAAGCTTTCTTT	CASSYRGLQEGSTEAFF
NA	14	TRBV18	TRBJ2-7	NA	TGTGCCAGCTCACCACGGTTATTAGACGGTGAGCAGTACTTC	CASSPRLLDGEQYF
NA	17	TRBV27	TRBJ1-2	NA	TGTGCCAGCAGTTTATCAGCCAGGGCGGGGGCTAACTATGGCTACACCTTC	CASSLSARAGANYGYTF
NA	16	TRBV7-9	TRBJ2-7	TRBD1	TGTGCCAGCAGCAGCGACGGGACAGGGCGCCCCTACGAGCAGTACTTC	CASSSDGTGRPYEQYF
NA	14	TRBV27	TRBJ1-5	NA	TGTGCCAGCAGTTTATTATATAATCCCCAGCCCCAGCATTTT	CASSLLYNPQPQHF
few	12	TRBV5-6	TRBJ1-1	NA	TGTGCCACCAGAACAGGGAACACTGAAGCTTTCTTT	CATRTGNTEAFF
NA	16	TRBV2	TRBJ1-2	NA	TGTGCCAGCAGTGAACCCGACGGTAGGGTCAAGGGTGGCTACACCTTC	CASSEPDGRVKGGYTF
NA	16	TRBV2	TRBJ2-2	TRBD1	TGTGCCAGCAGTCAAACAGGGGGCGAGGGGAGCGGGGAGCTGTTTTTT	CASSQTGGEGSGELFF
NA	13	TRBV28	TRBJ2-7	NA	TGTGCCAGCAGTGGATTTACGCCCTACGAGCAGTACTTC	CASSGFTPYEQYF
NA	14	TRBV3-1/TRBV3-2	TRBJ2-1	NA	TGTGCCAGCAGCGCGGGGAAGTGGTTAAGTGAGCAGTTCTTC	CASSAGKWLSEQFF
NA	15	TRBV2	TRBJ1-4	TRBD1	TGTGCCAGCAGTGGGTCACAGGGGGCAAATGAAAAACTGTTTTTT	CASSGSQGANEKLFF
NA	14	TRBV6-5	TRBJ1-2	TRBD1	TGTGCCAGCAGGGGGGCAGACAGGGGATCAGGCTACACCTTC	CASRGADRGSGYTF
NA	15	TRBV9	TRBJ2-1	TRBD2	TGTGCCAGCAGCGCCCCCCCGACTAGCGCTAGTGAGCAGTTCTTC	CASSAPPTSASEQFF
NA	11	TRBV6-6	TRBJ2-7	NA	TGTGCCAGCAGGACCCACTACGAGCAGTACTTC	CASRTHYEQYF
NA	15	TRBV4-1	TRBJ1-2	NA	TGCGCCAGCAGCCAAGTATCATTTGGGAACTATGGCTACACCTTC	CASSQVSFGNYGYTF
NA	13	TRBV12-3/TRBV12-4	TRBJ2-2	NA	TGTGCCAGCAGTCCTTACGAGGGCGGGGAGCTGTTTTTT	CASSPYEGGELFF
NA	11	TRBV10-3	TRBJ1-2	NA	TGTGCCATCAGTGACGACGTTGGCTACACCTTC	CAISDDVGYTF
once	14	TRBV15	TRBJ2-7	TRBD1	TGTGCCACCAGCAAATTCCGGGACAGGGACGAGCAGTACTTC	CATSKFRDRDEQYF
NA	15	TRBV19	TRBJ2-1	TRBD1	TGTGCCAGTACCCCGGACAGGGCATCCTACAATGAGCAGTTCTTC	CASTPDRASYNEQFF
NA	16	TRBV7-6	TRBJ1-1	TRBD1	TGTGCCAGCAGCCTACAGGAACAGGGGGGGAACACTGAAGCTTTCTTT	CASSLQEQGGNTEAFF
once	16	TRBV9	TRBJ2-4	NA	TGTGCCAGCAGCGTAGCCGACACCTTAGCCAAAAACATTCAGTACTTC	CASSVADTLAKNIQYF
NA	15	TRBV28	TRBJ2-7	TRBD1	TGTGCCAGCAGTGGATTGGGACAGGGAATCTACGAGCAGTACTTC	CASSGLGQGIYEQYF
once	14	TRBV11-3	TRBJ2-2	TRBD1	TGTGCCAGCAGCTTAATGACAGGGAACGGGGAGCTGTTTTTT	CASSLMTGNGELFF